The table lists the clone carrying this TCR beta chain with a count of one. This specimen belongs to a study of blood T cell repertoires in COVID-19. For the study at large: The cDNA or gDNA used as material had been derived from T cells, B-cell-depleted T cells, or PBMCs.

Per the original methods: The assay estimated nucleated cells by amplifying reference gene primers. Assay used: immunoSEQ multiplex PCR; TCRdb lists only in-frame clones, some missing. That table is the source of V, J and clone size, and D and trimming were worked out from the DNA. Of about 84,000 clones listed, approximately 82% are singletons. V dropped 4 bases and J dropped 9; count of bases not matched to a gene: 17. This CDR3 has 17 residues. Per germline, CDR1 SGHAT and CDR2 FQNNGV. The V and J genes are TRBV11-2 and TRBJ2-1, with 8 bases matching TRBD1. Sequenced: peripheral blood. This TCR derives from an elderly man with active or convalescent COVID-19. In DNA, the CDR3 is TGTGCCAGCAGCTCCACCGCCCACAGGGGGGTAGGGAGTGAGCAGTTCTTC. This gives the protein CASSSTAHRGVGSEQFF.